The 28 T cell receptor beta chains below come from one sample, sequenced in a study of spatial heterogeneity in lung cancer. Time point meaning: sample taken at primary tumor resection. Study outcomes and limitations: Intratumoral expanded alpha and beta TCR counts were found to track tumor mutation counts.

TCRdb itself ran the 5' RACE reads through MiXCR, one entry per CDR3 protein. The sample yields 20,000 to 30,000 distinct CDR3 sequences, 8.8% seen once. Their cognate antigens are unknown. Sequenced material: lung tumor tissue, taken at surgery. The receptors stem from a male donor with early-stage non-small cell lung cancer.

This clonotype has a count of ten or more. The rearrangement uses TRBV28 and TRBJ1-2, with a weak D call TRBD1 (6 bases). The V and J ends lost 5 bases and 6 bases respectively, with 13 bases between them. Germline CDR1 MDHEN, CDR2 SYDVKM. This CDR3 comprises 13 residues. CDR3 sequence reads: CASSHQGTNGYTF. The DNA of the CDR3 is TGTGCCAGCAGTCACCAGGGGACGAATGGCTACACCTTC.

Sample share makes this clonotype large. The chain employs TRBV6-2 or TRBV6-3 and TRBJ2-1; TRBD2 aligns across 7 bases. This CDR3 spans 18 amino acids. Germline CDR1 is MNHEY and CDR2 is SVGEGT. Germline trimming cut 5 bases from V and 0 bases from J; bases unmatched to any gene: 13. The CDR3 spells CASSTPSLTSTSYNEQFF. The CDR3 DNA reads TGTGCCAGCAGTACCCCTTCACTGACTAGCACCTCCTACAATGAGCAGTTCTTC.

This clonotype came up many times. CDR3 region: CASTEPGIYEQYF. CDR3 sequence (DNA): TGTGCCAGCACCGAACCTGGCATCTACGAGCAGTACTTC. The chain links TRBV6-2 or TRBV6-3 to TRBJ2-7; D uncertain. There are 13 residues in the CDR3. Germline assignment: CDR1 MNHEY and CDR2 SVGEGT. The ends were cut back, 7 bases at V and 3 bases at J, with 13 bases in the middle.

This clonotype was detected many times. The chain is built from TRBV28 and TRBJ2-2; D is perhaps TRBD1 (6 bases). The CDR3 runs to 15 residues. In germline, CDR1 is MDHEN, CDR2 SYDVKM. The V gene lost 3 bases and the J gene lost 0 bases, with 8 bases spanning the gap. CDR3 sequence (DNA): TGTGCCAGCAGTTTTGAGGGGGCGAACACCGGGGAGCTGTTTTTT. Translating it yields CASSFEGANTGELFF.

This clonotype was detected ten times or more. CDR3 bases: TGTGCCAGCAGCCCGGGACAGGGACCGAACACTGAAGCTTTCTTT. This codes for CASSPGQGPNTEAFF. The V and J genes are TRBV11-1 and TRBJ1-1; 9 nucleotides align to TRBD1. Germline CDR1 is SGHAT and CDR2 is FQDESV (reference sequence). V lost 5 bases and J lost 1; bases outside the gene matches: 5. There are 15 residues in the CDR3.

This chain joins TRBV3-1 and TRBJ2-1; 10 nucleotides match TRBD2. With V trimmed by 1 base and J by 6 bases, 9 bases remained unmatched. The CDR3 extends over 17 amino acids. In germline, CDR1 is LGHDT, CDR2 YNNKEL (reference sequence). The CDR3 loop reads CASSQGLLAGRTNEQFF. The CDR3 DNA follows: TGTGCCAGCAGCCAAGGTCTACTAGCGGGGAGGACCAATGAGCAGTTCTTC.

This clonotype was seen only a few times. The chain carries TRBV11-2 and TRBJ2-1; D unresolved. Germline V CDR1 and CDR2: SGHAT, FQNNGV. Trimming took off 3 bases at V and 8 bases at J, with 8 bases between the two ends. The CDR3 has 12 amino acids. The CDR3 loop reads CASSFPGHEQFF. The DNA of the CDR3 is TGTGCCAGCAGCTTTCCCGGGCATGAGCAGTTCTTC.

The V and J genes are TRBV27 and TRBJ1-1; D call uncertain. The CDR3 sequence is 14 residues long. Germline loops: CDR1 MNHEY, CDR2 SMNVEV (reference sequence). Trimming pared 5 bases from V and 0 bases from J, leaving 10 bases between. As DNA, the CDR3 is TGTGCCAGCAGTCCCCATAGCGTGAACACTGAAGCTTTCTTT. Encoded protein: CASSPHSVNTEAFF.

This clonotype was counted at least ten times. This chain connects TRBV10-3 to TRBJ2-7; D call uncertain. V was trimmed by 6 bases and J by 4 bases, leaving 19 bases between them. CDR1 is ENHRY, CDR2 SYGVKD, per germline. The CDR3 is 15 amino acids. CDR3 nucleotides: TGTGCCATCAGCAGCACCCGAAGGGAAACTTACGAGCAGTACTTC. This codes for CAISSTRRETYEQYF.

The chain is built from TRBV5-1 and TRBJ1-4; 7 nucleotides align to TRBD1. The V segment lost 5 bases and the J segment 5 bases; nucleotides outside the gene matches: 12. CDR1 SGHRS and CDR2 YFSETQ come from the germline V gene. This CDR3 comprises 16 residues. CDR3 DNA sequence: TGCGCCAGCAGTTTTGGTAGACAGGGCGGGAATGAAAAACTGTTTTTT. Residues: CASSFGRQGGNEKLFF. The full variable domain, in which reference TRBV5-1 and TRBJ1-4 provide the parts outside the CDR3, is KAGVTQTPRYLIKTRGQQVTLSCSPISGHRSVSWYQQTPGQGLQFLFEYFSETQRNKGNFPGRFSGRQFSNSRSEMNVSTLELGDSALYLCASSFGRQGGNEKLFFGSGTQLSVL.

This clonotype has at least ten counts. The chain employs TRBV5-6 and TRBJ2-3; tentatively, D is TRBD1 (5 bases). The CDR3 spans 14 residues. V was clipped by 0 bases and J by 6 bases, with 11 bases between them. Germline CDR1 and CDR2: SGHDT and YYEEEE. For the CDR3, the DNA is TGTGCCAGCAGCTTGGTATCCAGGGTGGATACGCAGTATTTT. As protein: CASSLVSRVDTQYF.

This clonotype was recorded many times. The chain joins TRBV4-3 to TRBJ2-3, with no clear D. Germline loops: CDR1 LGHNA, CDR2 YSLEER. The germline V and J ends were trimmed by 6 bases and 0 bases, with 7 bases remaining between them. This CDR3 region has 13 residues. The CDR3 coding sequence is TGCGCCAGCAGGGGGTATAGCACAGATACGCAGTATTTT. Translated, it gives CASRGYSTDTQYF.

The table lists this clonotype with many counts. The chain carries TRBV28 and TRBJ2-4; the D gene could be TRBD1 or TRBD2 (5 bases each). CDR1 is MDHEN, CDR2 SYDVKM, per germline. Deletions cut 2 bases from V and 5 bases from J, with 10 bases between. CDR3 size: 14 residues. CDR3 DNA sequence: TGTGCCAGCAGTTTAGGGGGTACCCAAAACATTCAGTACTTC. Amino acid sequence: CASSLGGTQNIQYF.

The chain joins TRBV12-3 or TRBV12-4 to TRBJ2-1, with D possibly being TRBD1 (5 bases). CDR3 length: 15 amino acids. Deletions cut 6 bases from V and 0 bases from J, with 12 bases between. The CDR3 DNA follows: TGTGCCAGCAGGGAGCAGGGAACCTCCTACAATGAGCAGTTCTTC. Protein product: CASREQGTSYNEQFF.

This clonotype was counted only a few times. V and J are TRBV5-1 and TRBJ2-5; D not certain. The V end was cut by 1 base, the J end by 0 bases, with 4 bases between. Per germline, CDR1 SGHRS and CDR2 YFSETQ. The CDR3 runs to 13 residues. The CDR3 coding sequence is TGCGCCAGCAGCTTGTGGTACCAAGAGACCCAGTACTTC. This encodes CASSLWYQETQYF.

At least ten counts were recorded for this clonotype. The genes are TRBV5-1 and TRBJ1-1, with D maybe TRBD1 (6 bases). Germline CDR1 and CDR2: SGHRS and YFSETQ. This CDR3 has 15 amino acids. V gave up 3 bases and J gave up 0 bases, with 12 bases separating them. DNA of the CDR3: TGCGCCAGCAGCTCTAGGGGGGAAATGAACACTGAAGCTTTCTTT. Protein sequence: CASSSRGEMNTEAFF.

This clonotype turned up a few times. The chain has TRBV7-9 and TRBJ2-2; D might be TRBD1 (5 bases). CDR3 size: 13 residues. Trimming left V 5 bases short and J 6 bases short, with 10 bases between. The V gene's germline CDR1 is SEHNR and CDR2 FQNEAQ (reference sequence). The CDR3 nucleotides read TGTGCCAGCAGCCAAGGGGCGGCCGGGGAGCTGTTTTTT. Encoded protein: CASSQGAAGELFF.

The J gene is TRBJ2-3, the V gene TRBV13; 9 bases map to TRBD2. CDR3 length: 16 residues. The junction had 6 bases not matched to a gene; V was cut back by 2 bases and J by 3 bases. Looked up from germline, CDR1 is PRHDT and CDR2 is FYEKMQ (reference sequence). CDR3 protein: CASSLRGSGGTDTQYF. In DNA form, the CDR3 reads TGTGCCAGCAGCTTACGTGGTAGCGGGGGAACAGATACGCAGTATTTT. The full variable domain, rest sourced from reference TRBV13 and TRBJ2-3, is AAGVIQSPRHLIKEKRETATLKCYPIPRHDTVYWYQQGPGQDPQFLISFYEKMQSDKGSIPDRFSAQQFSDYHSELNMSSLELGDSALYFCASSLRGSGGTDTQYFGPGTRLTVL.

The table lists this clonotype with many counts. An end of the junction does not agree with germline; a read error may underlie this. This chain links TRBV28 with TRBJ2-7; D unresolved. Germline values: CDR1 MDHEN, CDR2 SYDVKM. The CDR3 covers 10 residues. CDR3 amino acids: CASSGVGVDF. CDR3 coding DNA: TGTGCCAGCAGTGGCGTTGGGGTTGACTTC.

This clonotype appeared many times. The chain uses TRBV15 and TRBJ2-7; either TRBD1 or TRBD2 may fit D (5 bases each). Trimming left V 4 bases short and J 3 bases short, with 10 bases between. The germline V gene has CDR1 LNHNV and CDR2 YYDKDF (reference sequence). The CDR3 has 13 amino acids. In DNA form, the CDR3 reads TGTGCCACCAGCACCCGGGGCCACTACGAGCAGTACTTC. It specifies CATSTRGHYEQYF.

In its sample, this clonotype was seen a few times. V gene TRBV24-1 combines with J gene TRBJ2-7; 7 nucleotides line up with TRBD2. V dropped 5 bases and J dropped 9; count of bases not matched to a gene: 3. Germline-derived CDR1 and CDR2 are KGHDR and SFDVKD. The CDR3 runs to 11 residues. The CDR3 loop reads CATSGGEGQYF. As DNA, the CDR3 is TGTGCCACCAGTGGAGGGGAGGGGCAGTACTTC.

This clonotype was observed many times. The chain joins TRBV7-2 to TRBJ1-6, with D perhaps matching TRBD1 (5 bases). The CDR3 extends over 16 amino acids. V was clipped by 0 bases and J by 3 bases, with 9 bases between them. CDR1 SGHTA and CDR2 FQGNSA come from the germline V gene. Written as DNA, the CDR3 is TGTGCCAGCAGCTTAGCGCCGGGGGGCTATAATTCACCCCTCCACTTT. Its translation is CASSLAPGGYNSPLHF.

The J gene is TRBJ2-2, the V gene TRBV29-1; 7 positions agree with TRBD1. The junction had 11 bases not matched to a gene; V was cut back by 7 bases and J by 3 bases. The CDR3 runs 15 residues. The germline CDR1 and CDR2 sequences are SQVTM and ANQGSEA. The CDR3 region is CSAGADRSHTGELFF. The CDR3 nucleotides read TGCAGCGCTGGGGCGGACAGGAGCCACACCGGGGAGCTGTTTTTT.

In its sample, this clonotype was seen many times. The chain joins TRBV3-1 to TRBJ1-6, with D possibly matching TRBD1 (5 bases). Trimming took off 2 bases at V and 8 bases at J, with 13 bases between the two ends. The germline CDR1 and CDR2 sequences are LGHDT and YNNKEL (reference sequence). This CDR3 spans 15 amino acids. The CDR3 region is CASSQQGYGDSPLHF. The CDR3 DNA reads TGTGCCAGCAGCCAACAGGGATATGGAGATTCACCCCTCCACTTT.

The CDR3 spells CASSPGNGRQPQHF. In DNA, the CDR3 is TGCGCCAGCAGCCCGGGGAATGGTCGGCAGCCCCAGCATTTT. This chain joins TRBV5-1 and TRBJ1-5; D gene ambiguous. The V gene's germline CDR1 is SGHRS and CDR2 YFSETQ. Trimming pared 4 bases from V and 7 bases from J, leaving 15 bases between. There are 14 residues in the CDR3.

This clonotype was found many times. This chain links TRBV11-2 with TRBJ2-1, with unresolved D. Deletions cut 3 bases from V and 5 bases from J, with 8 bases between. Germline lookup yields CDR1 SGHAT and CDR2 FQNNGV. The CDR3 loop spans 13 amino acids. The CDR3 loop is CASSLMTNNEQFF. The CDR3 nucleotides are TGTGCCAGCAGCTTGATGACCAACAATGAGCAGTTCTTC.

This clonotype was detected only a few times. V is TRBV5-1 and J is TRBJ2-1; D not certain. Germline V gene data show CDR1 as SGHRS and CDR2 as YFSETQ. V was trimmed by 0 bases and J by 6 bases, leaving 19 bases between them. The CDR3 has 17 residues. The CDR3 is CASSLELYRTLGNEQFF. CDR3 DNA: TGCGCCAGCAGCTTGGAACTTTATAGGACCCTTGGCAATGAGCAGTTCTTC.

This clonotype was seen repeatedly, ten times or more. J is TRBJ1-5 and V is TRBV6-1; D is ambiguous. This CDR3 has 14 residues. Germline V gives CDR1 MNHNS, CDR2 SASEGT. With 3 bases removed from V and 0 bases from J, the gap between germline ends came to 6 bases. In nucleotides, the CDR3 is TGTGCCAGCAGTGAGGGGTATAGCAATCAGCCCCAGCATTTT. This encodes CASSEGYSNQPQHF.